This T cell receptor beta chain comes out of a study of blood T cell repertoires in COVID-19. Assignments of participants to cohorts depended upon their own reported clinical history. Method: immunoSEQ multiplex PCR; TCRdb's copy keeps in-frame clones and lacks some. The sample records more than 150,000 clones, approximately 81% being singletons. The germline V and J ends were trimmed by 3 bases and 1 base, with 6 bases remaining between them. Per the germline V gene, CDR1 is LGHNT and CDR2 is FRNRAP. There are 13 residues in the CDR3. V usage is TRBV12-5 and J usage is TRBJ1-1; D gene ambiguous. The sequence derives from a woman between 50 and 59 years old who had recovered from COVID-19. Sequenced: PBMCs or T cells enriched from blood (not recorded which). The CDR3 loop reads CASGFGGNTEAFF. The CDR3, as DNA: TGTGCTAGTGGTTTTGGCGGGAACACTGAAGCTTTCTTT.